A selection of T cell receptor beta chains follows, all from one sample in a study of blood T cell repertoires in COVID-19. Using immunoSEQ multiplex PCR, the repertoire was profiled, and TCRdb retains in-frame clones only, with some absent. The profile shows about 170,000 clones, 70% to 90% of them singletons. Sequencing used peripheral blood. The receptors shown here come from a woman older than 75 with COVID-19, enrolled during active disease. Each CDR3 is given with its conserved first and last residue. The D gene is left open where the match is weak. Only some rows state a clone size, as once, few, many or a class for expanded clones.

CDR3 protein: CASSQDQLGGGSNTGELFF
CDR3 DNA: TGTGCCAGCAGCCAAGACCAATTAGGGGGAGGGTCGAACACCGGGGAGCTGTTTTTT
clone size: NA
V gene: TRBV3-1/TRBV3-2
CDR3 length: 19
J gene: TRBJ2-2
D gene: NA

CDR3 protein: CASSLYSGANVLTF
CDR3 DNA: TGCGCCAGCAGCTTGTACTCTGGGGCCAACGTCCTGACTTTC
clone size: NA
V gene: TRBV5-1
CDR3 length: 14
J gene: TRBJ2-6
D gene: NA

CDR3 protein: CASSPRANQETQYF
CDR3 DNA: TGTGCCAGCTCACCACGGGCGAATCAAGAGACCCAGTACTTC
clone size: few
V gene: TRBV18
CDR3 length: 14
J gene: TRBJ2-5
D gene: NA

CDR3 protein: CASSDSASRYQETQYF
CDR3 DNA: TGTGCCAGCAGTGACTCAGCTAGCCGGTACCAAGAGACCCAGTACTTC
clone size: NA
V gene: TRBV6-4
CDR3 length: 16
J gene: TRBJ2-5
D gene: NA

CDR3 protein: CASSLVGGQGVEAFF
CDR3 DNA: TGTGCCAGCAGCCTTGTTGGAGGACAGGGGGTTGAAGCTTTCTTT
clone size: NA
V gene: TRBV2
CDR3 length: 15
J gene: TRBJ1-1
D gene: TRBD1

CDR3 protein: CASSPPGDSNSPLHF
CDR3 DNA: TGCGCCAGCAGCCCCCCCGGGGACAGCAATTCACCCCTCCACTTT
clone size: NA
V gene: TRBV5-1
CDR3 length: 15
J gene: TRBJ1-6
D gene: TRBD1

CDR3 protein: CASRPPPSQEQFF
CDR3 DNA: TGCGCCAGCAGGCCACCTCCTAGTCAAGAGCAGTTCTTC
clone size: NA
V gene: TRBV5-1
CDR3 length: 13
J gene: TRBJ2-1
D gene: NA

CDR3 protein: CASSPPSMNTEAFF
CDR3 DNA: TGTGCCAGCTCACCGCCCAGTATGAACACTGAAGCTTTCTTT
clone size: NA
V gene: TRBV18
CDR3 length: 14
J gene: TRBJ1-1
D gene: NA

CDR3 protein: CASSSIRVPYEQYF
CDR3 DNA: TGTGCCAGCAGCTCTATCAGGGTCCCCTACGAGCAGTACTTC
clone size: NA
V gene: TRBV11-2
CDR3 length: 14
J gene: TRBJ2-7
D gene: NA

CDR3 protein: CASSPSGNEQFF
CDR3 DNA: TGTGCCAGCAGCCCCAGCGGCAATGAGCAGTTCTTC
clone size: NA
V gene: TRBV7-8
CDR3 length: 12
J gene: TRBJ2-1
D gene: NA

CDR3 protein: CASSYTEETQYF
CDR3 DNA: TGTGCCAGCAGTTATACGGAAGAGACCCAGTACTTC
clone size: NA
V gene: TRBV2
CDR3 length: 12
J gene: TRBJ2-5
D gene: NA

CDR3 protein: CASSPDRGNTIYF
CDR3 DNA: TGTGCCAGCAGCCCGGACAGAGGAAACACCATATATTTT
clone size: NA
V gene: TRBV7-6
CDR3 length: 13
J gene: TRBJ1-3
D gene: NA

CDR3 protein: CASRTQMNTEAFF
CDR3 DNA: TGTGCCAGCCGGACACAAATGAACACTGAAGCTTTCTTT
clone size: NA
V gene: TRBV2
CDR3 length: 13
J gene: TRBJ1-1
D gene: NA

CDR3 protein: CASKERKSYEQYF
CDR3 DNA: TGTGCCAGTAAGGAGCGGAAATCCTACGAGCAGTACTTC
clone size: NA
V gene: TRBV19
CDR3 length: 13
J gene: TRBJ2-7
D gene: NA

CDR3 protein: CASRRETGPNYGYTF
CDR3 DNA: TGTGCCAGCAGGAGGGAAACAGGGCCTAACTATGGCTACACCTTC
clone size: NA
V gene: TRBV2
CDR3 length: 15
J gene: TRBJ1-2
D gene: NA

CDR3 protein: CASSFDRIYGYTF
CDR3 DNA: TGCGCCAGCAGCTTCGACAGGATCTATGGCTACACCTTC
clone size: NA
V gene: TRBV5-1
CDR3 length: 13
J gene: TRBJ1-2
D gene: NA

CDR3 protein: CATTHRANSYNQPQHF
CDR3 DNA: TGTGCCACTACTCACAGGGCTAACTCGTACAATCAGCCCCAGCATTTT
clone size: NA
V gene: TRBV19
CDR3 length: 16
J gene: TRBJ1-5
D gene: NA

CDR3 protein: CASGLNTQYF
CDR3 DNA: TGTGCCAGCGGGCTGAATACGCAGTATTTT
clone size: NA
V gene: TRBV7-9
CDR3 length: 10
J gene: TRBJ2-3
D gene: NA

CDR3 protein: CASKTGQATNEKLFF
CDR3 DNA: TGCGCCAGCAAGACAGGCCAAGCAACTAATGAAAAACTGTTTTTT
clone size: NA
V gene: TRBV4-1
CDR3 length: 15
J gene: TRBJ1-4
D gene: NA

CDR3 protein: CSADRNYGYTF
CDR3 DNA: TGCAGTGCAGACAGAAACTATGGCTACACCTTC
clone size: few
V gene: TRBV20-1
CDR3 length: 11
J gene: TRBJ1-2
D gene: NA

CDR3 protein: CASSLAAGGGDYGYTF
CDR3 DNA: TGTGCCAGCAGCTTGGCTGCAGGGGGCGGGGACTATGGCTACACCTTC
clone size: NA
V gene: TRBV5-4
CDR3 length: 16
J gene: TRBJ1-2
D gene: TRBD1

CDR3 protein: CASSYQLAGVGEQYF
CDR3 DNA: TGTGCCAGCAGCTACCAACTAGCGGGGGTAGGCGAGCAGTACTTC
clone size: NA
V gene: TRBV6-5
CDR3 length: 15
J gene: TRBJ2-7
D gene: TRBD2

CDR3 protein: CASSLGTSGRAGEQYF
CDR3 DNA: TGTGCCAGCAGCCTCGGGACTAGCGGGAGAGCGGGCGAGCAGTACTTC
clone size: NA
V gene: TRBV4-2
CDR3 length: 16
J gene: TRBJ2-7
D gene: TRBD2

CDR3 protein: CASSPDTTSTDTQYF
CDR3 DNA: TGCGCCAGCAGCCCGGACACTACTAGCACAGATACGCAGTATTTT
clone size: NA
V gene: TRBV5-1
CDR3 length: 15
J gene: TRBJ2-3
D gene: NA

CDR3 protein: CASSEQGSGYGYTF
CDR3 DNA: TGTGCCAGCAGCGAACAGGGCTCAGGCTATGGCTACACCTTC
clone size: few
V gene: TRBV7-2
CDR3 length: 14
J gene: TRBJ1-2
D gene: NA

CDR3 protein: CATSDSSGGIAGGPYEQYF
CDR3 DNA: TGTGCCACCAGTGATTCGTCGGGGGGGATAGCGGGAGGACCCTACGAGCAGTACTTC
clone size: NA
V gene: TRBV24-1
CDR3 length: 19
J gene: TRBJ2-7
D gene: TRBD2

CDR3 protein: CASTSTGGVRTEAFF
CDR3 DNA: TGTGCCAGTACTTCGACAGGGGGCGTCAGGACTGAAGCTTTCTTT
clone size: NA
V gene: TRBV19
CDR3 length: 15
J gene: TRBJ1-1
D gene: TRBD1

CDR3 protein: CASSQATSSYEQYF
CDR3 DNA: TGTGCCAGCAGCCAAGCGACATCTTCCTACGAGCAGTACTTC
clone size: NA
V gene: TRBV3-1/TRBV3-2
CDR3 length: 14
J gene: TRBJ2-7
D gene: NA

CDR3 protein: CASSPGQGRPPLHF
CDR3 DNA: TGTGCCAGCAGCCCCGGACAGGGGAGGCCACCCCTCCACTTT
clone size: NA
V gene: TRBV5-4
CDR3 length: 14
J gene: TRBJ1-6
D gene: TRBD1

CDR3 protein: CASSLDSNYGYTF
CDR3 DNA: TGTGCCAGCAGTCTGGACAGTAACTATGGCTACACCTTC
clone size: NA
V gene: TRBV6-6
CDR3 length: 13
J gene: TRBJ1-2
D gene: NA

CDR3 protein: CASSLYRDYQETQYF
CDR3 DNA: TGTGCCAGCAGCCTCTACCGCGACTACCAAGAGACCCAGTACTTC
clone size: NA
V gene: TRBV7-9
CDR3 length: 15
J gene: TRBJ2-5
D gene: NA

CDR3 protein: CASSLGGLADNEQFF
CDR3 DNA: TGTGCCAGCAGCTTAGGGGGACTAGCGGACAATGAGCAGTTCTTC
clone size: NA
V gene: TRBV7-8
CDR3 length: 15
J gene: TRBJ2-1
D gene: TRBD2

CDR3 protein: CASSFGTGGNSPLHF
CDR3 DNA: TGTGCCAGCAGCTTCGGCACAGGGGGAAATTCACCCCTCCACTTT
clone size: NA
V gene: TRBV7-2
CDR3 length: 15
J gene: TRBJ1-6
D gene: TRBD1

CDR3 protein: CASSPRQGSYEQYF
CDR3 DNA: TGTGCCAGTAGCCCGCGACAGGGGTCCTACGAGCAGTACTTC
clone size: NA
V gene: TRBV19
CDR3 length: 14
J gene: TRBJ2-7
D gene: TRBD1

CDR3 protein: CASSEQGVYQPQHF
CDR3 DNA: TGTGCCAGCAGTGAACAGGGGGTTTATCAGCCCCAGCATTTT
clone size: NA
V gene: TRBV6-1
CDR3 length: 14
J gene: TRBJ1-5
D gene: TRBD1

CDR3 protein: CASSLSSGGAYNEQFF
CDR3 DNA: TGTGCCAGCAGTTTATCTAGCGGGGGGGCCTACAATGAGCAGTTCTTC
clone size: few
V gene: TRBV27
CDR3 length: 16
J gene: TRBJ2-1
D gene: TRBD2

CDR3 protein: CASSLGSGTRGGELFF
CDR3 DNA: TGTGCCAGCAGCTTAGGTTCTGGGACAAGAGGCGGGGAGCTGTTTTTT
clone size: NA
V gene: TRBV7-8
CDR3 length: 16
J gene: TRBJ2-2
D gene: NA

CDR3 protein: CASRELASDTQYF
CDR3 DNA: TGCGCCAGCAGGGAGTTAGCCTCAGATACGCAGTATTTT
clone size: NA
V gene: TRBV5-1
CDR3 length: 13
J gene: TRBJ2-3
D gene: NA

CDR3 protein: CASRASGNYNEQFF
CDR3 DNA: TGTGCCAGCAGAGCTAGCGGGAACTACAATGAGCAGTTCTTC
clone size: NA
V gene: TRBV27
CDR3 length: 14
J gene: TRBJ2-1
D gene: TRBD2

CDR3 protein: CASSLVGQGVYEQYF
CDR3 DNA: TGTGCCAGCAGCTTAGTGGGACAGGGGGTCTACGAGCAGTACTTC
clone size: NA
V gene: TRBV7-2
CDR3 length: 15
J gene: TRBJ2-7
D gene: TRBD1

CDR3 protein: CASSMRHDNEQFF
CDR3 DNA: TGTGCCAGTAGTATGCGGCACGACAATGAGCAGTTCTTC
clone size: NA
V gene: TRBV19
CDR3 length: 13
J gene: TRBJ2-1
D gene: NA

CDR3 protein: CASSLGPSREAFF
CDR3 DNA: TGTGCCAGCAGCTTAGGCCCCTCCAGGGAAGCTTTCTTT
clone size: NA
V gene: TRBV11-2
CDR3 length: 13
J gene: TRBJ1-1
D gene: NA

CDR3 protein: CAISVGIAGGPRQNIQYF
CDR3 DNA: TGTGCCATCAGTGTGGGGATAGCGGGGGGCCCCCGCCAAAACATTCAGTACTTC
clone size: once
V gene: TRBV10-3
CDR3 length: 18
J gene: TRBJ2-4
D gene: TRBD2

CDR3 protein: CASKLEGNTEAFF
CDR3 DNA: TGTGCCAGCAAATTAGAGGGAAACACTGAAGCTTTCTTT
clone size: NA
V gene: TRBV7-9
CDR3 length: 13
J gene: TRBJ1-1
D gene: NA

CDR3 protein: CASSLGVGAQYF
CDR3 DNA: TGTGCCAGCAGTTTAGGGGTTGGGGCGCAGTACTTC
clone size: NA
V gene: TRBV28
CDR3 length: 12
J gene: TRBJ2-7
D gene: NA

CDR3 protein: CASRIPALGGRDTQYF
CDR3 DNA: TGTGCCAGCAGGATTCCCGCACTCGGAGGACGAGATACGCAGTATTTT
clone size: NA
V gene: TRBV28
CDR3 length: 16
J gene: TRBJ2-3
D gene: NA

CDR3 protein: CASSRDREDEQFF
CDR3 DNA: TGTGCCAGCTCAAGGGACAGGGAGGATGAGCAGTTCTTC
clone size: NA
V gene: TRBV18
CDR3 length: 13
J gene: TRBJ2-1
D gene: TRBD1

CDR3 protein: CASSHGGVGGIGNGYTF
CDR3 DNA: TGTGCCAGCAGCCATGGAGGGGTGGGGGGTATAGGGAATGGCTACACCTTC
clone size: NA
V gene: TRBV3-1/TRBV3-2
CDR3 length: 17
J gene: TRBJ1-2
D gene: NA

CDR3 protein: CASSQVRGWADTQYF
CDR3 DNA: TGTGCCAGCAGCCAAGTCCGGGGATGGGCAGATACGCAGTATTTT
clone size: NA
V gene: TRBV3-1/TRBV3-2
CDR3 length: 15
J gene: TRBJ2-3
D gene: NA

CDR3 protein: CASSFGRGRQETQYF
CDR3 DNA: TGCGCCAGCAGCTTTGGCAGGGGAAGACAAGAGACCCAGTACTTC
clone size: NA
V gene: TRBV5-1
CDR3 length: 15
J gene: TRBJ2-5
D gene: NA

CDR3 protein: CASSYPQDAGANGYTF
CDR3 DNA: TGTGCCAGCAGTTACCCACAAGATGCAGGGGCCAATGGCTACACCTTC
clone size: NA
V gene: TRBV6-5
CDR3 length: 16
J gene: TRBJ1-2
D gene: NA

CDR3 protein: CASSRGTGVVVNQPQHF
CDR3 DNA: TGTGCCAGTAGTAGGGGGACAGGGGTTGTTGTCAATCAGCCCCAGCATTTT
clone size: many
V gene: TRBV19
CDR3 length: 17
J gene: TRBJ1-5
D gene: TRBD1

CDR3 protein: CASSPPGAGANVLTF
CDR3 DNA: TGCGCCAGCAGCCCCCCGGGGGCTGGGGCCAACGTCCTGACTTTC
clone size: NA
V gene: TRBV5-1
CDR3 length: 15
J gene: TRBJ2-6
D gene: NA

CDR3 protein: CASRSGNEKLFF
CDR3 DNA: TGCGCCAGCAGATCCGGTAATGAAAAACTGTTTTTT
clone size: NA
V gene: TRBV5-1
CDR3 length: 12
J gene: TRBJ1-4
D gene: NA

CDR3 protein: CASSQGGGSANEQFF
CDR3 DNA: TGTGCCAGCAGCCAAGGTGGCGGGAGTGCCAATGAGCAGTTCTTC
clone size: many
V gene: TRBV3-1/TRBV3-2
CDR3 length: 15
J gene: TRBJ2-1
D gene: TRBD2